This T cell receptor beta chain is from a study of shared clonotypes between healthy human individuals. Findings and limits, study-wide: Across several donors, naive CD4 shared 5% to 6%, naive CD8 under 4%, memory CD4 roughly 2.5%, memory CD8 0.4% to 0.5%.

CDR1 is SGHNT, CDR2 YYREEE, per germline (reference sequence). The CDR3 runs to 16 residues. Trimming took off 3 bases at V and 6 bases at J, with 19 bases between the two ends. Points on this clone: Its antigen is as yet unknown.

The repertoire was sequenced with immunoSEQ multiplex PCR; TCRdb's copy has only in-frame clones and lacks some. The data show roughly 300,000 clones, roughly 87% seen once. To make CD8 memory, CD45RO+ cells were put together with CCR7-negative CD45RA+ TemRA cells. This TCR derives from a man younger than 35 in good health. The sample taken for sequencing was memory CD8+ T cells sorted from blood. Subset given: CD45RO+ cells pooled with CCR7-negative TemRA cells. The chain combines TRBV5-4 with TRBJ2-1; D might be TRBD1 (5 bases). CDR3 nucleotides: TGTGCCAGCAGCTATGGTGGGGCCGGCCAATTCAATGAGCAGTTCTTC. Amino acids: CASSYGGAGQFNEQFF.